A single sample gave rise to the 3 T cell receptor beta chains below, sequenced in a study of spatial heterogeneity in lung cancer. TCRdb independently ran MiXCR on the 5' RACE reads; one entry per CDR3 protein. The sample gives about 53,000 distinct CDR3 sequences, roughly 6.5% of which show up once; approximately 2.9% is in the top ten. The time point was: sample taken at primary tumor resection. Whole RNA, isolated from tumor, nontumor lung or frozen PBMC, was sequenced without prior sorting. The source material was PBMCs, sampled at surgery. The receptors were sampled from a female donor with early-stage non-small cell lung cancer.

By its share, this clonotype is medium-sized. V gene TRBV10-3 combines with J gene TRBJ2-5, with D tentatively TRBD2 (6 bases). The CDR3 contains 15 residues. The V gene lost 8 bases and the J gene lost 4 bases, with 20 bases spanning the gap. Germline V gene data show CDR1 as ENHRY and CDR2 as SYGVKD. CDR3 region: CAIGELEGLIETQYF. CDR3 DNA: TGTGCCATCGGAGAGCTGGAGGGGTTGATAGAGACCCAGTACTTC.

This clonotype was detected ten times or more. CDR3 sequence (DNA): TGTGCCAGCAGCCCACAGACAGGGTTGAATGAGCAGTTCTTC. Its translation: CASSPQTGLNEQFF. The genes are TRBV5-6 and TRBJ2-1; 7 bases align to TRBD1. CDR1 and CDR2 from the germline V gene are SGHDT and YYEEEE. The CDR3 consists of 14 residues. V lost 4 bases to trimming and J lost 7 bases; unmatched junction nucleotides: 8.

The table lists this clonotype with many counts. The gene calls are TRBV29-1 and TRBJ2-3, with 7 bases identical to TRBD2. The CDR3 sequence is 12 residues long. Germline CDR1 is SQVTM and CDR2 is ANQGSEA. Trimming at V came to 4 bases and at J to 3 bases, leaving 1 base not matched to a gene. CDR3 in DNA: TGCAGCGTTGTGGGGGGGACAGATACGCAGTATTTT. Translated, it gives CSVVGGTDTQYF.